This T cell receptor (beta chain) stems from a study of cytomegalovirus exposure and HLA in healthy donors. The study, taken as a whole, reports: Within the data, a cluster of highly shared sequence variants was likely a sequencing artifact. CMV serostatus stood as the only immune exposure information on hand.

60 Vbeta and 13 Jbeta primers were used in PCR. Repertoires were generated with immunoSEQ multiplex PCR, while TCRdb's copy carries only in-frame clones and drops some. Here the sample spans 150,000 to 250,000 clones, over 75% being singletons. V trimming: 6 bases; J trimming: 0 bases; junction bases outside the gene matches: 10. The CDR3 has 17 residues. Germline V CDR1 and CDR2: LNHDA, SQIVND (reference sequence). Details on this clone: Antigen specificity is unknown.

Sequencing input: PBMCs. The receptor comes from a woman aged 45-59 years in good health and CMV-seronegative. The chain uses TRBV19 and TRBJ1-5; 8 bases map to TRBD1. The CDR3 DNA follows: TGTGCCAGTAGAAGGACAGGGTTGGGGGATAGCAATCAGCCCCAGCATTTT. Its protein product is CASRRTGLGDSNQPQHF.